This passage covers 5 T cell receptor beta chains from one sample sequenced in a study of tumor-infiltrating lymphocytes in localized non-small cell lung cancer (dated by TCRdb to the early 2020s). The method behind the library was the immunoSEQ multiplex PCR assay. TCRdb limited this immuneACCESS table to in-frame rearrangements with V and J called. A share of clones is missing; checked studies link under half to unresolved V genes, and the rest is unexplained. The sample table contains just over 9,500 clones; only one count was recorded for approximately 78% of them. The biggest ten clones account for 9.5% to 10% of the sample. The sample consisted of lung tumor tissue. All receptors derive from a human donor with non-small cell lung cancer.

In its sample, this clone is medium-sized. The chain is built from TRBV6-1 and TRBJ1-5, with D maybe TRBD1 (5 bases). The CDR3 runs 14 residues. Trimming took off 7 bases at V and 0 bases at J, with 10 bases between the two ends. CDR1 is MNHNS, CDR2 SASEGT, per germline. The CDR3 nucleotides read TGTGCCAGCAAAGGGGTTAATAGCAATCAGCCCCAGCATTTT. It specifies CASKGVNSNQPQHF.

V and J are TRBV20-1 and TRBJ2-3; no clear D. The germline gives CDR1 DFQATT, CDR2 SNEGSKA (reference sequence). Trimming removed 2 bases from V and 3 bases from J, with 0 bases in between. This CDR3 contains 10 residues. CDR3 sequence: CSARTDTQYF. The CDR3 DNA is TGCAGTGCTAGAACAGATACGCAGTATTTT.

This rearrangement joins TRBV19 to TRBJ1-1; D unresolved. Trimming removed 7 bases from V and 0 bases from J, with 9 bases in between. CDR1 is LNHDA and CDR2 is SQIVND in the germline V gene (reference sequence). This CDR3 has 13 residues. CDR3: CASTLTLNTEAFF. The CDR3 region has the DNA TGTGCCAGTACCCTTACCTTGAACACTGAAGCTTTCTTT.

This chain joins TRBV7-2 and TRBJ1-1; 10 bases are shared with TRBD1. The CDR3 totals 12 residues. CDR1 is SGHTA, CDR2 FQGNSA, per germline. With 2 bases clipped from V and 12 bases from J, the junction kept 3 bases outside the gene matches. For the CDR3, the DNA is TGTGCCAGCAGCTTACTGGACAGGGGGACTTTCTTT. Translation: CASSLLDRGTFF.

The V and J genes are TRBV7-9 and TRBJ1-1, with TRBD1 as a possible D gene (5 bases). The CDR3 covers 19 residues. CDR1 and CDR2 (germline): SEHNR, FQNEAQ (reference sequence). V was shortened by 1 base and J by 1 base, with 22 bases between the two germline ends. This chain's CDR3 is CASSLVTHRLQSRNTEAFF. The CDR3 DNA sequence: TGTGCCAGCAGCTTAGTTACCCACAGGCTCCAATCTAGGAACACTGAAGCTTTCTTT.